This entry features one TCR beta chain sequence. The antigen is unknown. Sequencing used immunoSEQ multiplex PCR; TCRdb keeps in-frame clones, though not all of them. The sample consists of some 100,000 clones, about 84% of them appearing once. The data stem from a study of OX40 agonist ivuxolimab in advanced cancers. As for the study in general: The drug used for patients, ivuxolimab, was an agonistic anti-OX40 (CD134) antibody. Ivuxolimab, which patients received intravenously every 2 weeks, was dosed at 0.01 to 10 mg/kg.

Overall study findings and caveats: CD8+ T cells were the subset that, on average, had more expanded clones than CD4+. Circulating CD4+ and CD8+ T cells showed clonal expansion by week 6 at 0.1 to 3.0 mg/kg.

Per the germline V gene, CDR1 is SGDLS and CDR2 is YYNGEE. The CDR3 runs 15 residues. V gave up 4 bases and J gave up 3 bases, with 15 bases separating them. The sample here was CD4+ or CD8+ T cells sorted from blood, taken in a trial of the OX40 agonist ivuxolimab. The origin of this receptor is an adult with an advanced solid tumor such as melanoma, head and neck, liver or kidney cancer. The chain recombines TRBV9 with TRBJ2-3; a weak D match, TRBD2 (6 bases). This CDR3 is CASSLLGSGTDTQYF. The CDR3 DNA sequence: TGTGCCAGCAGCTTACTCGGGAGCGGGACAGATACGCAGTATTTT.